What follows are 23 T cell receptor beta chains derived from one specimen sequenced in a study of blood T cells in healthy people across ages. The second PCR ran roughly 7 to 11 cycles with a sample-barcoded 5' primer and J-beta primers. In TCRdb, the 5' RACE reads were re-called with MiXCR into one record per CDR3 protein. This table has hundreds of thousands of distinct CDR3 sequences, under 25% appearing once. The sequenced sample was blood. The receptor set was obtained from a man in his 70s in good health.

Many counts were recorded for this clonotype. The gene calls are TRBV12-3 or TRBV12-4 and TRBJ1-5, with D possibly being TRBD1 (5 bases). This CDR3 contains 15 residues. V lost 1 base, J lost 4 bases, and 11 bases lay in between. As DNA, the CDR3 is TGTGCCAGCAGTTTAGGGGGACTGTGGAATCAGCCCCAGCATTTT. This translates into CASSLGGLWNQPQHF.

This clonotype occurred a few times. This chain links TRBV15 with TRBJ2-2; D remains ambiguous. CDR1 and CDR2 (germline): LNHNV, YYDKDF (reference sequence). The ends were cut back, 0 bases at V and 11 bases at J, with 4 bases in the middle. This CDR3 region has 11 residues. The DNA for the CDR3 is TGTGCCACCAGCAGAGATATCGAGCTGTTTTTT. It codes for CATSRDIELFF.

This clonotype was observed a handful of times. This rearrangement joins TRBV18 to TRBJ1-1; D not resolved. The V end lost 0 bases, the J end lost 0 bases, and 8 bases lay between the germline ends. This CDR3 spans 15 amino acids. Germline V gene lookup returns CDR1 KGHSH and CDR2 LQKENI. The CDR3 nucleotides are TGTGCCAGCTCACCACCAATCGCCATGAACACTGAAGCTTTCTTT. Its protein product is CASSPPIAMNTEAFF.

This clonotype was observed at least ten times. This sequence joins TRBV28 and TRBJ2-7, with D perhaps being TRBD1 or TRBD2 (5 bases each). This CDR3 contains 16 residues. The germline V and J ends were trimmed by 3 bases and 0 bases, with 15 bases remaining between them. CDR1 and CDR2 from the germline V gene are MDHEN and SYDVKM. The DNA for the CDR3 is TGTGCCAGCAGTTTTAAGTACGGGGCAAGCTCCTACGAGCAGTACTTC. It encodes CASSFKYGASSYEQYF.

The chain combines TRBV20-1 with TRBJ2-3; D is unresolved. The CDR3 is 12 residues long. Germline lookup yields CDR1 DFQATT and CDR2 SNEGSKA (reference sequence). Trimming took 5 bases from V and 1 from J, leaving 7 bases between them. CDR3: CSALDGTDTQYF. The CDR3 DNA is TGCAGTGCTTTAGATGGCACAGATACGCAGTATTTT.

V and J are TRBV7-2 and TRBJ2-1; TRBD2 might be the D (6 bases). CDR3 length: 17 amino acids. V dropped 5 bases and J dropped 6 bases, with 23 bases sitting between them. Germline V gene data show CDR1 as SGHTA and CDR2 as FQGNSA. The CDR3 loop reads CASSPAFPGTAVNEQFF. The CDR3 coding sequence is TGTGCCAGCAGCCCAGCGTTCCCCGGGACTGCAGTCAATGAGCAGTTCTTC.

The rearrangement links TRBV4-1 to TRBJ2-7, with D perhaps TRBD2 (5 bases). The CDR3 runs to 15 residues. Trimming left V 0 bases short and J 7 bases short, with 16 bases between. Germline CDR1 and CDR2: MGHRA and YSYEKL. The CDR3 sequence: CASSQESMVAWEQYF. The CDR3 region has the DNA TGCGCCAGCAGCCAAGAGTCGATGGTAGCGTGGGAGCAGTACTTC.

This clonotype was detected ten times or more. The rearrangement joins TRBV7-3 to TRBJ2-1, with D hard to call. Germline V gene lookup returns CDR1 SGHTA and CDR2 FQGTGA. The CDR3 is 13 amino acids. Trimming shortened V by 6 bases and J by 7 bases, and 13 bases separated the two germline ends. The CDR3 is CASSFGDLNEQFF. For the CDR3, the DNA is TGTGCCAGCAGTTTCGGTGACTTGAATGAGCAGTTCTTC.

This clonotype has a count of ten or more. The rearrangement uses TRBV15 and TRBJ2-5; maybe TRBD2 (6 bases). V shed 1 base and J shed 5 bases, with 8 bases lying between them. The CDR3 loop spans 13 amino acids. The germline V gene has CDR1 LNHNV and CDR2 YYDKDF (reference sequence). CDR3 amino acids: CATSRVRGETQYF. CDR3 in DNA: TGTGCCACCAGCAGAGTACGGGGGGAGACCCAGTACTTC.

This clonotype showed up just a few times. The CDR3 coding sequence is TGTGCCAGCAGGGCGGGACAACCGAACACCGGGGAGCTGTTTTTT. Amino acids: CASRAGQPNTGELFF. The V and J genes are TRBV11-2 and TRBJ2-2, with D perhaps matching TRBD1 or TRBD2 (6 bases each). The ends were cut back, 6 bases at V and 0 bases at J, with 11 bases in the middle. The CDR3 is made up of 15 amino acids. Germline CDR1 reads SGHAT; CDR2 reads FQNNGV.

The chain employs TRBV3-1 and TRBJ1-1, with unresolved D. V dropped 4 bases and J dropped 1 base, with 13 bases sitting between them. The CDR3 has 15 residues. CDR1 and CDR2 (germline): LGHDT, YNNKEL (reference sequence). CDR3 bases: TGTGCCAGCAGCCCAAGGTCCGGCAAGAACACTGAAGCTTTCTTT. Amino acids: CASSPRSGKNTEAFF.

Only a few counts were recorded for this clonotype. The CDR3 loop reads CASRAALGHQETQYF. The CDR3 DNA reads TGTGCCAGCAGGGCGGCCCTAGGCCACCAAGAGACCCAGTACTTC. V is TRBV6-2 or TRBV6-3 and J is TRBJ2-5; D unclear. V was clipped by 6 bases and J by 0 bases, with 14 bases between them. Germline lookup yields CDR1 MNHEY and CDR2 SVGEGT. The CDR3 contains 15 residues.

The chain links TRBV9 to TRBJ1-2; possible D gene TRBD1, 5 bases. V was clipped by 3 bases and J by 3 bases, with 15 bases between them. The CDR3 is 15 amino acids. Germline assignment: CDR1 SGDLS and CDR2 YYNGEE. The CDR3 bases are TGTGCCAGCAGCGAGCGGGACGGAGAGTACTATGGCTACACCTTC. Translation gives CASSERDGEYYGYTF.

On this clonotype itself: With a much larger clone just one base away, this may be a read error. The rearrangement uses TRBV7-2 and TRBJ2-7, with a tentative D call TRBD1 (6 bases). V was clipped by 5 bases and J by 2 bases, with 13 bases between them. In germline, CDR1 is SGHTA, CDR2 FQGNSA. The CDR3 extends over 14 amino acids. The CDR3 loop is CASSPRDMPYEQYF. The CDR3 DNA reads TGTGCCAGCAGCCCCCGGGACATGCCCTACGAGCAGTACTTC.

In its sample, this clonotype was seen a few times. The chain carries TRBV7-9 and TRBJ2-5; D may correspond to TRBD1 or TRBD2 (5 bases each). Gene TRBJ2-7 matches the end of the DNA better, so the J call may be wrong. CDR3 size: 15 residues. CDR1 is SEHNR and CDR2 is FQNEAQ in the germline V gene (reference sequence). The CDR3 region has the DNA TGTGCCAGCAGCTTAGAGGGGACGGTCCTCCACGAGCAGTACTTC. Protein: CASSLEGTVLHEQYF.

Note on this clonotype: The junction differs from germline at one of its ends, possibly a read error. The CDR3 is CSASDLAGVVDERFF. Here the CDR3 DNA reads TGCAGTGCTAGCGATCTAGCGGGAGTCGTCGATGAGCGGTTCTTC. V usage is TRBV20-1 and J usage is TRBJ2-5; 10 positions match TRBD2. CDR3 length: 15 amino acids. The germline CDR1 and CDR2 sequences are DFQATT and SNEGSKA (reference sequence).

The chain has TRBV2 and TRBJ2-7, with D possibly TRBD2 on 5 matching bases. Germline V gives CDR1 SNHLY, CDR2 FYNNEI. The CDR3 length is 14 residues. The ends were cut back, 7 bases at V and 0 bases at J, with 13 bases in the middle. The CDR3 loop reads CASKPSWASYEQYF. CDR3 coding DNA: TGTGCCAGCAAACCTAGCTGGGCCTCCTACGAGCAGTACTTC.

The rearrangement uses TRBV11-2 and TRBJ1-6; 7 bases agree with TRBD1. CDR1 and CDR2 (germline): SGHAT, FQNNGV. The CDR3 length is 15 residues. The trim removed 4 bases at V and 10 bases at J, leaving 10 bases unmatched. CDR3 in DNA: TGTGCCAGCAGCTCCGGAGACAGGGTTTACTCACCCCTCCACTTT. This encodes CASSSGDRVYSPLHF.

The chain's CDR3 is CASSKTDRVSSYNEQFF. DNA for the CDR3: TGCGCCAGCAGCAAAACTGACAGGGTGAGCTCCTACAATGAGCAGTTCTTC. The chain has TRBV5-1 and TRBJ2-1; 7 nucleotides line up with TRBD1. The CDR3 length is 17 residues. Germline V gives CDR1 SGHRS, CDR2 YFSETQ. V lost 4 bases to trimming and J lost 0 bases; unmatched junction nucleotides: 10.

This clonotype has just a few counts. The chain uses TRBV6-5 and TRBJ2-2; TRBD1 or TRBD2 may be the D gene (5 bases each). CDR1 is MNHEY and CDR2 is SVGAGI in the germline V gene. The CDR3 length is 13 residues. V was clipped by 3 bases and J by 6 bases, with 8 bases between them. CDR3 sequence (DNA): TGTGCCAGCAGTTATGAGGGGTCCGGGGAGCTGTTTTTT. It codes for CASSYEGSGELFF.

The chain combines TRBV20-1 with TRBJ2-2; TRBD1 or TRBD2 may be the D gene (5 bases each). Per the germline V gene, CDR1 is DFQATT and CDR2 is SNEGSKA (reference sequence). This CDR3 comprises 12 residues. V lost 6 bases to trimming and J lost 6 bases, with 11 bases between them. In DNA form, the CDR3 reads TGCAGTGCCGAGAGGGACCCCGGGGAGCTGTTTTTT. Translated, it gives CSAERDPGELFF.

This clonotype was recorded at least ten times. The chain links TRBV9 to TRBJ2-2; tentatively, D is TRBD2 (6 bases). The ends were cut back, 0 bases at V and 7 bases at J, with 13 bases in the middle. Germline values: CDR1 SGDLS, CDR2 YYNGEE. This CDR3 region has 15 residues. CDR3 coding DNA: TGTGCCAGCAGCGTAGCGCTGGGGGAGGTCGGGGAGCTGTTTTTT. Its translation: CASSVALGEVGELFF.

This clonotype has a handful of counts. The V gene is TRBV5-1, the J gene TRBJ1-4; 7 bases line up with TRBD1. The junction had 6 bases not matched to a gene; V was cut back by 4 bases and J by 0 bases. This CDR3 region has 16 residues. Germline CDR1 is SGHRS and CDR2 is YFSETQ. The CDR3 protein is CASSADRPATNEKLFF. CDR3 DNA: TGCGCCAGCAGCGCGGACAGGCCTGCAACTAATGAAAAACTGTTTTTT.